Each of the 25 T cell receptor beta chains below was sequenced from the same sample in a study of CD8 T cells in Susac syndrome (dated by TCRdb to about 2019). Libraries came from the immunoSEQ multiplex PCR assay. RNA was extracted using the RNeasy kit, and roughly 0.5 to 1 ug of the RNA was reverse transcribed with random hexamers. TCRdb cleaned the public reads at Q25 with fastp, built clones with MiXCR and kept in-frame beta chains. When rows share a CDR3 protein, they turn into one entry using the most common DNA and genes. Present in this sample are more than 150,000 distinct CDR3 sequences, around 95% of which were seen just once. The ten most abundant clones make up 0.098% of the sample. Sequenced: CD4+ T cells from PBMCs. The receptors originated from a human donor with Susac syndrome.

The chain carries TRBV9 and TRBJ1-6, with D unclear. The CDR3 sequence is 12 residues long. Between the trimmed V and J ends, which lost 7 bases and 10 bases, there was a span of 12 bases. Germline CDR1 SGDLS, CDR2 YYNGEE. CDR3 loop: CASGPGDSPLHF. CDR3 bases: TGTGCCAGCGGGCCGGGCGACTCACCCCTCCACTTT.

This chain's CDR3 is CAWRRTGDNQPQHF. CDR3 DNA: TGTGCCTGGAGGCGGACAGGGGACAATCAGCCCCAGCATTTT. V is TRBV30 and J is TRBJ1-5; 9 nucleotides agree with TRBD1. V was pared by 3 bases and J by 3 bases, with 3 bases of the junction left unmatched. The CDR3 is 14 amino acids. CDR1 is GTSNPN and CDR2 is SVGIG in the germline V gene (reference sequence).

The rearrangement uses TRBV11-2 and TRBJ1-6, with 8 positions matching TRBD1. Trimming removed 2 bases from V and 12 bases from J; junction bases left unmatched: 6. CDR3 length equals 14 residues. Germline-derived CDR1 and CDR2 are SGHAT and FQNNGV. This chain's CDR3 is CASSLRTGRGPLHF. As DNA, the CDR3 is TGTGCCAGCAGCTTACGGACAGGGCGAGGACCCCTCCACTTT.

This chain joins TRBV20-1 and TRBJ2-1; 12 positions match TRBD2. This CDR3 is 15 amino acids long. Losses at the gene ends were 0 bases for V and 8 bases for J; bases not matched to a gene: 5. Germline CDR1 and CDR2: DFQATT and SNEGSKA (reference sequence). The CDR3 sequence is CSARDQTSGGDEQFF. The DNA for the CDR3 is TGCAGTGCTAGAGATCAGACTAGCGGGGGAGATGAGCAGTTCTTC.

This clonotype showed up just once. The CDR3 nucleotides read TGTGCCAGCAGCTTACTAGCGGGGGCCCCCGTTGAGCAGTTCTTC. This gives the protein CASSLLAGAPVEQFF. V is TRBV11-2 and J is TRBJ2-1, with 10 bases aligning to TRBD2. The CDR3 is 15 amino acids. V was pared by 2 bases and J by 9 bases, with 7 bases of the junction left unmatched. The germline V gene has CDR1 SGHAT and CDR2 FQNNGV. Complete variable domain (other parts from reference TRBV11-2 and TRBJ2-1): EAGVAQSPRYKIIEKRQSVAFWCNPISGHATLYWYQQILGQGPKLLIQFQNNGVVDDSQLPKDRFSAERLKGVDSTLKIQPAKLEDSAVYLCASSLLAGAPVEQFFGPGTRLTVL.

The V and J genes are TRBV9 and TRBJ1-5; no firm D call. The CDR3 sequence is 16 residues long. Per the germline V gene, CDR1 is SGDLS and CDR2 is YYNGEE. The ends were cut back, 0 bases at V and 1 base at J, with 11 bases in the middle. CDR3 loop: CASSVATRTSNQPQHF. The CDR3 bases are TGTGCCAGCAGCGTAGCTACTAGGACCAGCAATCAGCCCCAGCATTTT.

Remarks on this clonotype: The CDR3 does not close with the conserved phenylalanine or tryptophan, likely indicating a read error. This chain connects TRBV29-1 to TRBJ2-5; unclear D gene. Germline V gene sequence: CDR1 SQVTM, CDR2 ANQGSEA. This CDR3 spans 13 amino acids. Between the trimmed V and J ends, which lost 3 bases and 5 bases, there was a span of 13 bases. CDR3 coding DNA: TGCAGCGTTGATGTCACATACGGGGAGACCCAGTACTTG. Translation: CSVDVTYGETQYL.

The gene calls are TRBV4-1 and TRBJ2-4; no reliable D call. The CDR3 spans 15 residues. Germline CDR1 MGHRA, CDR2 YSYEKL. Trimming removed 1 base at V and 4 bases at J, with 11 bases between. CDR3: CASSQVQGTKNIQYF. The CDR3 region has the DNA TGCGCCAGCAGCCAAGTTCAAGGAACTAAAAACATTCAGTACTTC.

The rearrangement links TRBV27 to TRBJ1-1; no clear D. Trimming shortened V by 7 bases and J by 0 bases, and 12 bases separated the two germline ends. Germline CDR1 reads MNHEY; CDR2 reads SMNVEV (reference sequence). CDR3 length: 14 amino acids. The CDR3 region has the DNA TGTGCCAGCACTAACCCAGCCATGAACACTGAAGCTTTCTTT. Translated, it gives CASTNPAMNTEAFF.

The V call is TRBV7-9, the J call TRBJ2-2, with no clear D. V lost 1 base and J 0 bases, leaving 3 bases between the germline ends. The CDR3 runs 14 residues. The germline V gene encodes CDR1 SEHNR and CDR2 FQNEAQ (reference sequence). The CDR3 spells CASSLVANTGELFF. For the CDR3, the DNA is TGTGCCAGCAGCTTAGTCGCGAACACCGGGGAGCTGTTTTTT.

The chain uses TRBV30 and TRBJ2-2; 8 positions match TRBD2. V gave up 0 bases and J gave up 0 bases; unmatched junction bases: 0. The CDR3 runs 15 residues. CDR1 is GTSNPN and CDR2 is SVGIG in the germline V gene (reference sequence). CDR3 amino acids: CAWSVSGANTGELFF. CDR3 in DNA: TGTGCCTGGAGTGTTAGCGGGGCGAACACCGGGGAGCTGTTTTTT.

J is TRBJ1-6 and V is TRBV11-2; D may be TRBD1 (5 bases). V was pared by 6 bases and J by 0 bases, with 15 bases between. The CDR3 extends over 17 amino acids. Germline CDR1 SGHAT, CDR2 FQNNGV. The CDR3 reads CASRPFSGISYNSPLHF. In DNA, the CDR3 is TGTGCCAGCAGACCATTCTCAGGGATCTCCTATAATTCACCCCTCCACTTT. Looking up the rest from reference TRBV11-2 and TRBJ1-6 gives the full variable domain: EAGVAQSPRYKIIEKRQSVAFWCNPISGHATLYWYQQILGQGPKLLIQFQNNGVVDDSQLPKDRFSAERLKGVDSTLKIQPAKLEDSAVYLCASRPFSGISYNSPLHFGNGTRLTVT.

This sequence joins TRBV6-5 and TRBJ1-1, with D maybe TRBD1 (5 bases). V was shortened by 11 bases and J by 0 bases, with 16 bases between the two germline ends. This CDR3 has 14 residues. The germline CDR1 and CDR2 sequences are MNHEY and SVGAGI. CDR3 protein: CASLGAPMNTEAFF. Here the CDR3 DNA reads TGTGCCTCCCTCGGGGCCCCCATGAACACTGAAGCTTTCTTT.

The chain combines TRBV4-3 with TRBJ2-7, with 9 bases identical to TRBD1. Germline V gene data show CDR1 as LGHNA and CDR2 as YSLEER. J gave up 3 bases and V 0 bases, and 0 bases lay outside the gene matches. The CDR3 has 14 amino acids. The chain's CDR3 is CASSQETGGYEQYF. For the CDR3, the DNA is TGCGCCAGCAGCCAAGAGACAGGGGGCTACGAGCAGTACTTC.

V and J are TRBV7-6 and TRBJ1-6, with D possibly matching TRBD1 (5 bases). The CDR3 length is 17 residues. Looked up from germline, CDR1 is SGHVS and CDR2 is FNYEAQ. The ends were cut back, 1 base at V and 8 bases at J, with 18 bases in the middle. CDR3 bases: TGTGCCAGCAGCTTAGATCCCCGGGGCGCAGTGTATTCACCCCTCCACTTT. As protein: CASSLDPRGAVYSPLHF. The full variable domain, with the rest looked up from reference TRBV7-6 and TRBJ1-6, is GAGVSQSPRYKVTKRGQDVALRCDPISGHVSLYWYRQALGQGPEFLTYFNYEAQQDKSGLPNDRFSAERPEGSISTLTIQRTEQRDSAMYRCASSLDPRGAVYSPLHFGNGTRLTVT.

This clonotype showed up just once. V usage is TRBV5-1 and J usage is TRBJ1-6, with D tentatively TRBD1 (5 bases). Germline loops: CDR1 SGHRS, CDR2 YFSETQ. Trimming shortened V by 0 bases and J by 13 bases, and 17 bases separated the two germline ends. This CDR3 comprises 15 residues. The CDR3 loop reads CASSLVGAREGPLHF. CDR3 nucleotides: TGCGCCAGCAGCTTGGTTGGGGCGCGTGAGGGCCCCCTCCACTTT.

The rearrangement links TRBV3-1 to TRBJ2-7, with D perhaps matching TRBD2 (5 bases). The germline V gene has CDR1 LGHDT and CDR2 YNNKEL (reference sequence). This CDR3 is built from 12 residues. Trimming took off 4 bases at V and 4 bases at J, with 8 bases between the two ends. The CDR3 DNA sequence: TGTGCCAGCAGCCCGGGGAGATACGAGCAGTACTTC. This gives the protein CASSPGRYEQYF.

The chain employs TRBV30 and TRBJ1-5; D not certain. This CDR3 is built from 13 residues. Trimming cost V 4 bases and J 4 bases, with 11 bases left between them. CDR1 GTSNPN and CDR2 SVGIG come from the germline V gene (reference sequence). The CDR3 DNA reads TGTGCCTGGAAAGGTGGAGTAAATCAGCCCCAGCATTTT. This gives the protein CAWKGGVNQPQHF.

V is TRBV30 and J is TRBJ1-2; 7 bases line up with TRBD1. Germline trimming cut 1 base from V and 4 bases from J; bases unmatched to any gene: 9. This CDR3 spans 15 amino acids. Germline V lookup: CDR1 GTSNPN, CDR2 SVGIG (reference sequence). The CDR3 DNA reads as TGTGCCTGGAGTGGGACAGGCCTCGATGGCTATGGCTACACCTTC. It yields the protein CAWSGTGLDGYGYTF.

In its sample, this clonotype was seen once. CDR3: CASSADLGSSSTGELFF. The CDR3, as DNA: TGTGCCAGTTCCGCGGACTTGGGCAGCTCTTCCACCGGGGAGCTGTTTTTT. The chain couples TRBV2 to TRBJ2-2; D may be TRBD2 (5 bases). The germline V gene encodes CDR1 SNHLY and CDR2 FYNNEI. The CDR3 has 17 residues. Between the trimmed V and J ends, which lost 9 bases and 4 bases, there was a span of 24 bases.

The V call is TRBV3-1, the J call TRBJ2-1, with TRBD2 matching 8 bases. The CDR3 extends over 14 amino acids. V lost 3 bases, J lost 9 bases, and 7 bases stayed unmatched. CDR1 and CDR2 (germline): LGHDT, YNNKEL (reference sequence). The CDR3 protein is CASSQALRGGEQFF. CDR3 coding DNA: TGTGCCAGCAGCCAGGCACTCCGGGGGGGTGAGCAGTTCTTC.

This chain connects TRBV6-5 to TRBJ2-6; D remains ambiguous. Germline CDR1 is MNHEY and CDR2 is SVGAGI. The CDR3 extends over 14 amino acids. Trimming removed 4 bases at V and 3 bases at J, with 7 bases between. CDR3 amino acids: CASSSAGGANVLTF. CDR3 in DNA: TGTGCCAGCAGTTCGGCTGGTGGGGCCAACGTCCTGACTTTC.

This chain connects TRBV14 to TRBJ2-7; 8 nucleotides agree with TRBD1. CDR1 is SGHDN and CDR2 is FVKESK in the germline V gene. This CDR3 contains 15 residues. V shed 2 bases and J 3 bases; nucleotides not matched to a gene: 6. CDR3 DNA sequence: TGTGCCAGCAGCCAACAGGGGGCCCTCTTCTACGAGCAGTACTTC. It codes for CASSQQGALFYEQYF. The full variable domain, with the rest looked up from reference TRBV14 and TRBJ2-7, is EAGVTQFPSHSVIEKGQTVTLRCDPISGHDNLYWYRRVMGKEIKFLLHFVKESKQDESGMPNNRFLAERTGGTYSTLKVQPAELEDSGVYFCASSQQGALFYEQYFGPGTRLTVT.

The rearrangement uses TRBV10-3 and TRBJ1-5, with 8 positions matching TRBD1. CDR3 length: 13 residues. The trim removed 4 bases at V and 4 bases at J, leaving 0 bases unmatched. From germline, CDR1 is ENHRY and CDR2 SYGVKD. CDR3 DNA sequence: TGTGCCATCAGTGGGACAGGGAATCAGCCCCAGCATTTT. Protein product: CAISGTGNQPQHF.

The gene calls are TRBV12-3 or TRBV12-4 and TRBJ2-7, with TRBD1 identical over 7 bases. This CDR3 has 12 amino acids. V lost 8 bases to trimming and J lost 4 bases; unmatched junction nucleotides: 5. CDR3 DNA sequence: TGTGCCAGCGGGACAGACCTATACGAGCAGTACTTC. This gives the protein CASGTDLYEQYF.